The next 8 T cell receptor beta chains were all read from a single sample in a study of blood T cell repertoires in COVID-19. This table comes from immunoSEQ multiplex PCR, and its TCRdb copy is limited to in-frame clones, with some not included. The top ten hold 1.8% of the sample, which has around 70,000 clones, 65% to 85% seen once. The sequenced sample was peripheral blood. These receptor sequences come from a woman in her sixties or seventies with acute or convalescent COVID-19.

V gene TRBV28 combines with J gene TRBJ1-2; weak D call: TRBD1 (6 bases). V lost 4 bases and J 8 bases, leaving 17 bases between the germline ends. Germline V gives CDR1 MDHEN, CDR2 SYDVKM. The CDR3 loop spans 14 amino acids. CDR3 protein: CASSSLDSLRGYTF. CDR3 nucleotides: TGTGCCAGCAGTTCCTTGGACAGCCTGAGAGGCTACACCTTC.

The chain carries TRBV3-1 (or the pseudogene TRBV3-2) and TRBJ1-1, with D possibly matching TRBD1 (5 bases). The germline V gene has CDR1 LGHDT and CDR2 YNNKEL (reference sequence). V shed 1 base and J shed 10 bases, with 22 bases lying between them. The CDR3 sequence is 16 residues long. CDR3 sequence: CASSQGQGGNRGRAFF. The CDR3 nucleotides are TGTGCCAGCAGCCAAGGGCAGGGAGGGAATCGGGGACGAGCTTTCTTT.

The sample holds one count of this clone. The chain has TRBV6-5 and TRBJ1-3, with D unresolved. Germline-derived CDR1 and CDR2 are MNHEY and SVGAGI. V was pared by 0 bases and J by 4 bases, with 10 bases between. The CDR3 runs 15 residues. The CDR3 reads CASSYSSEWGNTIYF. The CDR3 DNA is TGTGCCAGCAGTTACTCTTCTGAGTGGGGAAACACCATATATTTT.

This clone occurred a few times. The chain joins TRBV27 to TRBJ1-5, with unresolved D. The CDR3 is 15 residues long. The germline CDR1 and CDR2 sequences are MNHEY and SMNVEV (reference sequence). V lost 0 bases, J lost 4 bases, and 10 bases lay in between. The CDR3 nucleotides are TGTGCCAGCAGTTTATCCGGGGATCTAAATCAGCCCCAGCATTTT. It encodes CASSLSGDLNQPQHF.

V usage is TRBV6-5 and J usage is TRBJ2-3; D uncertain. Germline V CDR1 and CDR2: MNHEY, SVGAGI. V was pared by 8 bases and J by 2 bases, with 14 bases between. This CDR3 is built from 14 residues. As DNA, the CDR3 is TGTGCCAGCGTGCCCGCAAGCCCCACAGATACGCAGTATTTT. Protein: CASVPASPTDTQYF.

This rearrangement joins TRBV5-1 to TRBJ2-7, with D possibly being TRBD1 (6 bases). The V end was cut by 1 base, the J end by 0 bases, with 20 bases between. The V gene's germline CDR1 is SGHRS and CDR2 YFSETQ. CDR3 length equals 18 residues. The CDR3 DNA reads as TGCGCCAGCAGCTTGAGTTCCGCCAGGGGCGGAAGCTCCTACGAGCAGTACTTC. Protein: CASSLSSARGGSSYEQYF.

V gene TRBV5-1 combines with J gene TRBJ1-2; D ambiguous. Germline CDR1 SGHRS, CDR2 YFSETQ. V lost 6 bases to trimming and J lost 1 base, with 10 bases between them. The length of the CDR3 is 13 residues. The CDR3 DNA is TGCGCCAGCACCGATACAGATAACTATGGCTACACCTTC. It encodes CASTDTDNYGYTF.

V and J are TRBV6-5 and TRBJ1-6; D is unresolved. V shed 6 bases and J shed 9 bases, with 12 bases lying between them. The CDR3 is 13 amino acids. From germline, CDR1 is MNHEY and CDR2 SVGAGI. The CDR3 sequence: CASSLAEISPLHF. In DNA form, the CDR3 reads TGTGCCAGCAGCCTGGCCGAAATTTCACCCCTCCACTTT.